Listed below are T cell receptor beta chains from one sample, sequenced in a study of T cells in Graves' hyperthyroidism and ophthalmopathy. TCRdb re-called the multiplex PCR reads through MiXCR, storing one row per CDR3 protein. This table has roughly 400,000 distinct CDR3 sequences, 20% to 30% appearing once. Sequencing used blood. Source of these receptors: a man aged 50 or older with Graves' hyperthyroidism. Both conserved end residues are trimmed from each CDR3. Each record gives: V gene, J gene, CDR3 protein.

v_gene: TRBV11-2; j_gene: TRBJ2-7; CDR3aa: ASGGNYYEQY
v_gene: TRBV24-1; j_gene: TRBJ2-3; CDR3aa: ATSELAGDTDTQY
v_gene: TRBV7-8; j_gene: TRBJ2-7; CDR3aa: ASSGMPGLAGYTYEQY
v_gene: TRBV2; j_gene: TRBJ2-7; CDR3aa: ASSFGLGAYEQY
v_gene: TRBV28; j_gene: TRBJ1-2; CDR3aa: ASRSSGYHGYT
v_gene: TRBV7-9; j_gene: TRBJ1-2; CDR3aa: ASSLQGGDGYT
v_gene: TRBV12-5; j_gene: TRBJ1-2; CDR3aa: ASGVFNERFNYGYT
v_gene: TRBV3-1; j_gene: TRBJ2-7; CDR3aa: ASSSRGPHSYEQY
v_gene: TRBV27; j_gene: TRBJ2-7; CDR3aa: ASSFRAPGLAGNEQY
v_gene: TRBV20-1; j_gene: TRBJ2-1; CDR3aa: SARDRGFAGPYNEQF
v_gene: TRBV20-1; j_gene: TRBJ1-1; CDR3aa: SARRAGVDTEAF
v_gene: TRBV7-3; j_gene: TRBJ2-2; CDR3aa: ASSFRGRDTGELF
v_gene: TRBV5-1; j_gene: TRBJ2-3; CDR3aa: ASSLMGDSDTQY
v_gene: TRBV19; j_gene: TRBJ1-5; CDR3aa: ASSLAGGRPQH
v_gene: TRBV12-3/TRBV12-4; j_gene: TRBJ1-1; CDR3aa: ASRAQGGGSAF
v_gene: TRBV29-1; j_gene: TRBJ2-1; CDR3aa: SFVPLLADEQF
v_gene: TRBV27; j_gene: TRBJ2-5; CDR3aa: ASSSSSGRLRETQY
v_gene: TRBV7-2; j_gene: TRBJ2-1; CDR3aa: ASSLLLGGAGGYNEQF
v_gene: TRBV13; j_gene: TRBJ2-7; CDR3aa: ASSSLSDGRISYEQY
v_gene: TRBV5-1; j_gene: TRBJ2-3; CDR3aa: ASTMGADTQY
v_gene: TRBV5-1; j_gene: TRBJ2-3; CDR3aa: ASSFTSGSGGTDTQY
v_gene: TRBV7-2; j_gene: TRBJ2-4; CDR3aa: ASSLVLVGIQY
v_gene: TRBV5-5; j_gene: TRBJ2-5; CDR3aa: ASSFRLSGFGETQY
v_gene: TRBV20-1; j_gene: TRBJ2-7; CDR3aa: SARSAARYEQY
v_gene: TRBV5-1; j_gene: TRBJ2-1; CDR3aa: ASSLEGPSYNEQF
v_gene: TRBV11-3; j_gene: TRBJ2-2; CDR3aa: ASSARGNTGELF
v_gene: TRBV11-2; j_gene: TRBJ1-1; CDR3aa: ASSLDKAF
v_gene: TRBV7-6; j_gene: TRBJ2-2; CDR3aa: ASSPRLAGETGELF
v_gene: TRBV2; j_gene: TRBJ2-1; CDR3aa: ASSAPRLAGHSSYNEQF
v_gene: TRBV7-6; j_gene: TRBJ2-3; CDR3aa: ASSPKTSGTTDTQY
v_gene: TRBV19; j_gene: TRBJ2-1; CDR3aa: ASTFQGTGPNEQF
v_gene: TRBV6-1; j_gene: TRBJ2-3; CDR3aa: ASRSPGGTDTQY
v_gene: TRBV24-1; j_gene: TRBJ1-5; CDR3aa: ATSNRGGSQPQH
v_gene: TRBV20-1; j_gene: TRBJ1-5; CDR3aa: SATGGLFYSNQPQH
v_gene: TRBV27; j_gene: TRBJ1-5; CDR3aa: ASSLRHPSNQPQH
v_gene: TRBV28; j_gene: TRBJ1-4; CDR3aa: ASSSPAVEKLF
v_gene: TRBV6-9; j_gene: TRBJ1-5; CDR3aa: ASSYIPAGLSWPQH
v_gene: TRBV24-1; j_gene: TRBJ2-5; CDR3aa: ATSDFGHSAGETQY
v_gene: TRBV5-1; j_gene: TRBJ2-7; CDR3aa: ASSFDSSYEQY
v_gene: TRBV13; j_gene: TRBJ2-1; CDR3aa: AGWPGPDNEQF
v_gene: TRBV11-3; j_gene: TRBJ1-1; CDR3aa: ASSLGVLDRGHTEAF
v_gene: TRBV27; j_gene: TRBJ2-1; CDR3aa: ASSLSGAMDEQF
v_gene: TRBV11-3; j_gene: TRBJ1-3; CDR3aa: ASSSPMKGYTIY
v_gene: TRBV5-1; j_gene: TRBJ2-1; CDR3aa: ASSLGDRRNEQS
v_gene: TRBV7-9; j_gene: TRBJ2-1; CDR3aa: ASSEDVGNEQF
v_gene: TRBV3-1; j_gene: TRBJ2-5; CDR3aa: ASSQDWTSGSLRETQY